Each of the 29 T cell receptor beta chains below was sequenced from the same sample in a study of blood T cell repertoires in COVID-19. Repertoires were generated with immunoSEQ multiplex PCR, while TCRdb's copy carries only in-frame clones and drops some. The sample lists fewer than 35,000 clones; 70% to 85% were seen once. Sequenced input: peripheral blood. The receptors were gathered from a man older than 75 with active or convalescent COVID-19.

The chain has TRBV6-5 and TRBJ2-5; 8 bases align to TRBD2. The V gene end was trimmed by 6 bases and the J gene end by 4 bases; junction bases not matched to a gene: 10. The CDR3 contains 15 residues. Germline CDR1 is MNHEY and CDR2 is SVGAGI. The CDR3: CASRVRTGGRETQYF. The CDR3 nucleotides read TGTGCCAGCAGGGTCCGGACGGGGGGGAGAGAGACCCAGTACTTC.

The chain carries TRBV2 and TRBJ2-7; 7 nucleotides match TRBD1. Looked up from germline, CDR1 is SNHLY and CDR2 is FYNNEI. This CDR3 has 15 amino acids. J gave up 2 bases and V 6 bases, and 10 bases lay outside the gene matches. The CDR3 protein is CASRERQGIPYEQYF. DNA of the CDR3: TGTGCCAGCAGGGAGAGACAGGGCATTCCCTACGAGCAGTACTTC.

The rearrangement links TRBV24-1 to TRBJ1-2, with D tentatively TRBD1 (6 bases). The V end lost 4 bases, the J end lost 2 bases, and 10 bases lay between the germline ends. This CDR3 is 14 amino acids long. Germline V CDR1 and CDR2: KGHDR, SFDVKD. The CDR3 region has the DNA TGTGCCACCAGTGACCACGGACAGAACTATGGCTACACCTTC. The encoded protein is CATSDHGQNYGYTF.

V usage is TRBV2 and J usage is TRBJ2-5, with TRBD1 matching 8 bases. CDR3 length equals 12 residues. The V and J ends lost 6 bases and 4 bases, in that order; junction bases with no gene match: 1. CDR1 is SNHLY and CDR2 is FYNNEI in the germline V gene. The CDR3 region has the DNA TGTGCCAGCAGGGACAGGGCAGAGACCCAGTACTTC. Residues: CASRDRAETQYF.

V gene TRBV24-1 combines with J gene TRBJ2-2; 8 bases match TRBD2. Germline CDR1 is KGHDR and CDR2 is SFDVKD. V lost 6 bases, J lost 5 bases, and 4 bases stayed unmatched. CDR3 length equals 14 residues. DNA of the CDR3: TGTGCCACCAGTCTTTCTAGCGGGACCGGGGAGCTGTTTTTT. It encodes CATSLSSGTGELFF.

The table lists this clone with a few counts. V gene TRBV14 combines with J gene TRBJ2-7; 8 bases agree with TRBD1. CDR1 is SGHDN, CDR2 FVKESK, per germline. V was pared by 0 bases and J by 5 bases, with 9 bases of the junction left unmatched. CDR3 length equals 16 residues. CDR3 sequence reads: CASSQDRGRDRNEQYF. The CDR3 bases are TGTGCCAGCAGCCAAGATAGGGGCCGGGACAGGAACGAGCAGTACTTC.

The chain recombines TRBV6-1 with TRBJ2-5; D is perhaps TRBD2 (5 bases). V dropped 1 base and J dropped 4 bases, with 13 bases sitting between them. This CDR3 has 15 residues. Germline assignment: CDR1 MNHNS and CDR2 SASEGT. The CDR3 bases are TGTGCCAGCAGTGAAGGTTCGAGGGTTTTAGAGACCCAGTACTTC. It specifies CASSEGSRVLETQYF.

This clone was found a few times. J is TRBJ1-1 and V is TRBV23-1; 7 bases map to TRBD1. TRBV23-1 has ORF status, its function being uncertain. The CDR3 contains 11 residues. J lost 11 bases, V lost 7 bases, and 7 bases had no gene match. CDR3: CASTQGGRAFF. The CDR3 nucleotides are TGCGCCAGCACACAAGGGGGCCGGGCTTTCTTT.

V usage is TRBV7-9 and J usage is TRBJ2-2; the D gene is possibly TRBD1 (5 bases). Germline loops: CDR1 SEHNR, CDR2 FQNEAQ (reference sequence). The CDR3 extends over 14 amino acids. The V gene lost 4 bases and the J gene lost 6 bases, with 12 bases spanning the gap. CDR3 nucleotides: TGTGCCAGCAGCTACGAAGGGGCTTCCGGGGAGCTGTTTTTT. Amino acids: CASSYEGASGELFF.

The rearrangement links TRBV5-6 to TRBJ2-3; 7 bases fit TRBD2. The V segment lost 6 bases and the J segment 0 bases; nucleotides outside the gene matches: 7. The CDR3 spans 15 residues. Germline assignment: CDR1 SGHDT and CDR2 YYEEEE. CDR3: CASTNWGGSTDTQYF. CDR3 DNA: TGTGCCAGCACCAATTGGGGGGGAAGCACAGATACGCAGTATTTT.

The chain combines TRBV18 with TRBJ1-2; D is possibly TRBD1 (5 bases). Trimming removed 2 bases at V and 7 bases at J, with 11 bases between. Per germline, CDR1 KGHSH and CDR2 LQKENI. There are 13 residues in the CDR3. CDR3 nucleotides: TGTGCCAGCTCACCAGGTCCGGGGGTTGGCTACACCTTC. It specifies CASSPGPGVGYTF.

This sequence joins TRBV27 and TRBJ2-7, with 10 nucleotides matching TRBD2. The CDR3 is 16 amino acids. Germline CDR1 is MNHEY and CDR2 is SMNVEV (reference sequence). V was pared by 4 bases and J by 2 bases, with 8 bases of the junction left unmatched. CDR3 amino acids: CASSSGGTSGTYEQYF. For the CDR3, the DNA is TGTGCCAGCAGTTCAGGCGGAACTAGCGGGACCTACGAGCAGTACTTC.

V is TRBV29-1 and J is TRBJ2-2; 11 bases fit TRBD2. The CDR3 loop spans 16 amino acids. J gave up 6 bases and V 4 bases, and 10 bases lay outside the gene matches. Germline lookup yields CDR1 SQVTM and CDR2 ANQGSEA. The CDR3 loop reads CSVGASGGSRAGELFF. CDR3 nucleotides: TGCAGCGTTGGCGCTAGCGGGGGGTCCCGGGCCGGGGAGCTGTTTTTT.

The chain combines TRBV9 with TRBJ1-3; 8 bases map to TRBD1. The CDR3 extends over 18 amino acids. The V gene end was trimmed by 4 bases and the J gene end by 3 bases; junction bases not matched to a gene: 15. The V gene's germline CDR1 is SGDLS and CDR2 YYNGEE. In DNA form, the CDR3 reads TGTGCCAGCAGCATAGCCCCCTCCCAGGACAGGGATGGAAACACCATATATTTT. Translating gives CASSIAPSQDRDGNTIYF. The full variable domain, in which reference TRBV9 and TRBJ1-3 provide the parts outside the CDR3, is DSGVTQTPKHLITATGQRVTLRCSPRSGDLSVYWYQQSLDQGLQFLIQYYNGEERAKGNILERFSAQQFPDLHSELNLSSLELGDSALYFCASSIAPSQDRDGNTIYFGEGSWLTVV.

This clone was seen a few times. The chain joins TRBV4-1 to TRBJ2-5; 12 positions agree with TRBD2. V shed 6 bases, J shed 1 base, and the junction held 3 bases outside the gene matches. The CDR3 covers 15 residues. The V gene's germline CDR1 is MGHRA and CDR2 YSYEKL. DNA of the CDR3: TGCGCCAGCAGTCTAGCGGGGGGGATCCAAGAGACCCAGTACTTC. Residues: CASSLAGGIQETQYF.

V gene TRBV5-4 combines with J gene TRBJ2-1, with TRBD2 matching 11 bases. CDR1 and CDR2 from the germline V gene are SGHNT and YYREEE (reference sequence). Unmatched junction bases numbered 9, after V lost 4 bases and J lost 3 bases. The CDR3 totals 17 residues. As DNA, the CDR3 is TGTGCCAGCAGCCAAACTAGCGGGAGCATGGACTACAATGAGCAGTTCTTC. Translated, it gives CASSQTSGSMDYNEQFF.

The V call is TRBV19, the J call TRBJ2-1, with TRBD2 matching 8 bases. The germline gives CDR1 LNHDA, CDR2 SQIVND (reference sequence). J was trimmed by 3 bases and V by 7 bases; bases with no gene match: 8. The CDR3 sequence is 15 residues long. CDR3 nucleotides: TGTGCCAGTACCCCCGCCGGGGGGGTCTACAATGAGCAGTTCTTC. This codes for CASTPAGGVYNEQFF.

The chain combines TRBV2 with TRBJ1-2, with D maybe TRBD1 (5 bases). V dropped 6 bases and J dropped 0 bases, with 14 bases sitting between them. This CDR3 region has 15 residues. Germline lookup yields CDR1 SNHLY and CDR2 FYNNEI. CDR3 DNA sequence: TGTGCCAGCAGCCACCCGGGACTGACTAACTATGGCTACACCTTC. Protein product: CASSHPGLTNYGYTF.

This clone appeared a few times. The J gene is TRBJ1-2, the V gene TRBV18, with 9 bases lining up with TRBD1. Trimming at V came to 5 bases and at J to 4 bases, leaving 2 bases not matched to a gene. This CDR3 comprises 13 residues. Germline CDR1 is KGHSH and CDR2 is LQKENI. The DNA for the CDR3 is TGTGCCAGCTCAACGGACAGGGGCTATGGCTACACCTTC. Amino acid sequence: CASSTDRGYGYTF.

The chain couples TRBV27 to TRBJ2-7; D possibly corresponds to TRBD1 (6 bases). The CDR3 is 17 amino acids. Looked up from germline, CDR1 is MNHEY and CDR2 is SMNVEV (reference sequence). V was cut by 6 bases and J by 4 bases, with 25 bases left in between. CDR3 loop: CASSPPLTGRRPYEQYF. CDR3 DNA sequence: TGTGCCAGCAGCCCACCCTTGACAGGACGAAGGCCTTACGAGCAGTACTTC.

V is TRBV29-1 and J is TRBJ1-2; 8 bases fit TRBD1. J gave up 2 bases and V 5 bases, and 1 base lay outside the gene matches. CDR1 and CDR2 from the germline V gene are SQVTM and ANQGSEA. The CDR3 totals 12 residues. This chain's CDR3 is CSVRTGNYGYTF. In nucleotides, the CDR3 is TGCAGCGTTAGGACAGGGAACTATGGCTACACCTTC.

The V gene is TRBV18, the J gene TRBJ1-1, with 12 bases identical to TRBD1. The CDR3 has 20 amino acids. The J segment lost 3 bases and the V segment lost 4 bases, leaving 18 bases of the junction unmatched. In germline, CDR1 is KGHSH, CDR2 LQKENI. The CDR3 nucleotides are TGTGCCAGCTCACGGACACCAGGGACAGGGGGCTCCATTGGGGACACTGAAGCTTTCTTT. Amino acids: CASSRTPGTGGSIGDTEAFF.

Comment on this clone: A single base separates this from a much larger clone, so it may be a read error. The chain couples TRBV27 to TRBJ1-1; weak D call: TRBD1 (6 bases). The germline V and J ends were trimmed by 7 bases and 5 bases, with 17 bases remaining between them. The V gene's germline CDR1 is MNHEY and CDR2 SMNVEV (reference sequence). The CDR3 covers 14 residues. The CDR3 is CASTWEGGTTEAFF. In DNA form, the CDR3 reads TGTGCCAGCACTTGGGAGGGGGGCACGACTGAAGCTTTCTTT.

The chain couples TRBV7-2 to TRBJ2-1, with 10 positions matching TRBD2. The CDR3 totals 15 residues. Germline CDR1 and CDR2: SGHTA and FQGNSA. V lost 5 bases and J lost 4; bases outside the gene matches: 5. The DNA for the CDR3 is TGTGCCAGCAGCACAGGGGGACTAGCGTACAATGAGCAGTTCTTC. As protein: CASSTGGLAYNEQFF.

V usage is TRBV28 and J usage is TRBJ2-2; a possible D gene is TRBD1 (6 bases). The V and J ends lost 4 bases and 4 bases respectively, with 13 bases between them. Germline CDR1 MDHEN, CDR2 SYDVKM. CDR3 size: 15 residues. The DNA for the CDR3 is TGTGCCAGCAGTTCCCCGGACAGTGCCACCGGGGAGCTGTTTTTT. Translating gives CASSSPDSATGELFF.

In this sample, this clone turned up a few times. The V call is TRBV13, the J call TRBJ1-1, with 8 bases aligning to TRBD1. V lost 5 bases and J lost 8; bases outside the gene matches: 13. This CDR3 has 15 residues. The germline gives CDR1 PRHDT, CDR2 FYEKMQ (reference sequence). The CDR3 region has the DNA TGTGCCAGCAGCCCCAGACCGGGACAGGTTAAAGAAGCTTTCTTT. It translates to CASSPRPGQVKEAFF.

V is TRBV19 and J is TRBJ2-1; the D gene is possibly TRBD1 (6 bases). Germline CDR1 and CDR2: LNHDA and SQIVND (reference sequence). The CDR3 is 15 residues long. V dropped 3 bases and J dropped 0 bases, with 9 bases sitting between them. This CDR3 reads CASSIGQSSYNEQFF. As DNA, the CDR3 is TGTGCCAGTAGTATCGGACAGAGCTCCTACAATGAGCAGTTCTTC.

The V call is TRBV19, the J call TRBJ2-2; 7 positions agree with TRBD1. This CDR3 comprises 15 residues. Germline lookup yields CDR1 LNHDA and CDR2 SQIVND (reference sequence). Trimming took 3 bases from V and 4 from J; bases not matched to a gene: 5. The CDR3 nucleotides are TGTGCCAGTAGTATCGGGGACAGACTCACCGGGGAGCTGTTTTTT. It encodes CASSIGDRLTGELFF.

The CDR3 sequence: CASSPGLSVTGELFF. For the CDR3, the DNA is TGTGCCAGCAGCCCTGGACTCTCGGTGACAGGGGAGCTGTTTTTT. The gene calls are TRBV5-4 and TRBJ2-2; D is possibly TRBD2 (5 bases). Trimming left V 4 bases short and J 8 bases short, with 18 bases between. The CDR3 spans 15 residues. CDR1 and CDR2 (germline): SGHNT, YYREEE (reference sequence). Full variable domain (outside the CDR3, taken from reference TRBV5-4 and TRBJ2-2): ETGVTQSPTHLIKTRGQQVTLRCSSQSGHNTVSWYQQALGQGPQFIFQYYREEENGRGNFPPRFSGLQFPNYSSELNVNALELDDSALYLCASSPGLSVTGELFFGEGSRLTVL.